This T cell receptor (beta chain) was retrieved from a study of blood T cell repertoires in COVID-19. Overall study context: Italy, Spain and the United States were the sources of the convalescent and acute COVID-19 samples. Sample material is recorded as cDNA or gDNA derived from T cells, B-cell-depleted T cells, or PBMCs.

The ends were cut back, 4 bases at V and 5 bases at J, with 18 bases in the middle. The CDR3 consists of 15 residues. The germline V gene encodes CDR1 SGHRS and CDR2 YFSETQ. Original processing notes: Nucleated cell number was recorded as an estimate derived from reference gene primer amplification. Sequenced by immunoSEQ multiplex PCR; TCRdb stores in-frame clones only, minus some. V, J and clone size are those of that table, while D and trimming were read from the DNA. The sample lists 200,000 to 250,000 clones, roughly 82% occurring once. The sequenced sample consisted of peripheral blood. V gene TRBV5-1 combines with J gene TRBJ1-1, with D maybe TRBD1 (6 bases). The clonotype was recovered from a man aged 50 or older with active or convalescent COVID-19. CDR3 bases: TGCGCCAGCAGCAGGACAGTTTCCCAGACGACTGAAGCTTTCTTT. Encoded protein: CASSRTVSQTTEAFF.